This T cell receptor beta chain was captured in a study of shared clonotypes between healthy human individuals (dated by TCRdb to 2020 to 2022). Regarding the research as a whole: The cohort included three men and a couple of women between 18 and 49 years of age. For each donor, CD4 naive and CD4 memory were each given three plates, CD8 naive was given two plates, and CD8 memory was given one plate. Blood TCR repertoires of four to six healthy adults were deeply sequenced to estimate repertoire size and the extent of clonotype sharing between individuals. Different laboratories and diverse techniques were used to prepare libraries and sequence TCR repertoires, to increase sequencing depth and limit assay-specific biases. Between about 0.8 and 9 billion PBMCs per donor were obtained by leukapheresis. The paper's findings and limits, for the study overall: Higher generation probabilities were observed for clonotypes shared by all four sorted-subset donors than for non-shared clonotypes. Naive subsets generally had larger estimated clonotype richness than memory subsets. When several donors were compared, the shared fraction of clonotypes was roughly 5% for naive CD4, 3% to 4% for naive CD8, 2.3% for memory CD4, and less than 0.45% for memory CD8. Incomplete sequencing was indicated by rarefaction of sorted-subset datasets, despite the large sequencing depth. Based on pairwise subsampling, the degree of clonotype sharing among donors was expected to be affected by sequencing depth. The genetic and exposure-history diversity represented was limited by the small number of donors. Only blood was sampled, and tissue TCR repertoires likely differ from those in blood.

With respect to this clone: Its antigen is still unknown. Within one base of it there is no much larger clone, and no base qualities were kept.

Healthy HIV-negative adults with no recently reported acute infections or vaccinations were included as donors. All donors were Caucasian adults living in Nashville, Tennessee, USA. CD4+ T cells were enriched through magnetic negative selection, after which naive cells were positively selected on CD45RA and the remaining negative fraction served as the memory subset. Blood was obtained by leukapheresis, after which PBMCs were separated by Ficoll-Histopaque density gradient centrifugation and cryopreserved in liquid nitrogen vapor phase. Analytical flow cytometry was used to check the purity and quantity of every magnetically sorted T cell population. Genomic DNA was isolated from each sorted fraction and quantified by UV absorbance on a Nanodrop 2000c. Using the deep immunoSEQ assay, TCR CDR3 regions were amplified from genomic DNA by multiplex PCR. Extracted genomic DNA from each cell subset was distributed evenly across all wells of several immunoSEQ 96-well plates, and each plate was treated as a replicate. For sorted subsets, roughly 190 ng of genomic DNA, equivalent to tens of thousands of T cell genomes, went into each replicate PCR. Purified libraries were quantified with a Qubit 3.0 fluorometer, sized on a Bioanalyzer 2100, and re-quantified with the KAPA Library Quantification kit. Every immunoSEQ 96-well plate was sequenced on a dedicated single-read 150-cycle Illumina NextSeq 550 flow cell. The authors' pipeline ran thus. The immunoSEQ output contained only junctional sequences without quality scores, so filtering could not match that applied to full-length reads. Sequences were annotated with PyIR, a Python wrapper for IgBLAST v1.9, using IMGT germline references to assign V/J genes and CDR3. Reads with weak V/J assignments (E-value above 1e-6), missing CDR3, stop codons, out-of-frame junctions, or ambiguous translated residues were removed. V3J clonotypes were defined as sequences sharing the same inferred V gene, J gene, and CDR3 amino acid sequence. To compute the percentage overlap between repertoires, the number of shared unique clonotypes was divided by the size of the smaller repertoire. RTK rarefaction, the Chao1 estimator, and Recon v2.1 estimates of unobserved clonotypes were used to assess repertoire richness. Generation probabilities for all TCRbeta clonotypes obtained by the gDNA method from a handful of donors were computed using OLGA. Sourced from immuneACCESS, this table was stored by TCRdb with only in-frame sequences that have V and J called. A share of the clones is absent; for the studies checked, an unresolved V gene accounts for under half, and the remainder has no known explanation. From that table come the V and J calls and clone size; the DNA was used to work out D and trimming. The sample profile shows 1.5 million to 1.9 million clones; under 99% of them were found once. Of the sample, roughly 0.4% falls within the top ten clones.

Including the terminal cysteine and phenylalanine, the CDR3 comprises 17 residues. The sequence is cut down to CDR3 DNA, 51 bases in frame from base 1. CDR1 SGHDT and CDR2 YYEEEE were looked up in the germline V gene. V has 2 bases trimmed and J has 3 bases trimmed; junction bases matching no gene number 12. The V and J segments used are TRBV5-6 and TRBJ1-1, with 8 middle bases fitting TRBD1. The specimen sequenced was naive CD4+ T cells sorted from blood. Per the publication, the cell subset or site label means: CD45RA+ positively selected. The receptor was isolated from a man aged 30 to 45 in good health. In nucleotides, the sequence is TGTGCCAGCAGCTTTGTTGTCGTGACAGGGGCGTACACTGAAGCTTTCTTT. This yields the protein CASSFVVVTGAYTEAFF.